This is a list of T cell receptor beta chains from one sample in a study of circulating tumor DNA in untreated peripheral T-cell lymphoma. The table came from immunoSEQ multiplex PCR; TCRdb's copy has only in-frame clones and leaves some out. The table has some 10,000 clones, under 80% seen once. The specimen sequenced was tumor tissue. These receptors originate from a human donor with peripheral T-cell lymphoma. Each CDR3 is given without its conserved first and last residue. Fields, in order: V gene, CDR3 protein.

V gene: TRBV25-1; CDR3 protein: ASSKDNYGYT
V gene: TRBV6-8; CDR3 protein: ASRPGLAGGTDTQY
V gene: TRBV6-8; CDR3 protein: ASSPTGGPGEQY
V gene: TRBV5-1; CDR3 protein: ASSLYYGTGATEAF
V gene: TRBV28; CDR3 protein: ASSLVQSSYNEQF
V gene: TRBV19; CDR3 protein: ASNSDRSRWNQPQH
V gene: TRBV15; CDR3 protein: ATSRDFGGRGTSGELF
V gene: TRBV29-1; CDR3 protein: SVTAGISYEQY
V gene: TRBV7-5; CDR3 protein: ASSYTGTSTNEQF
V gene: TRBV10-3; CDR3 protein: AISESRLAKNIQY
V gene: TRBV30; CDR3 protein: AWSLNRGEAF
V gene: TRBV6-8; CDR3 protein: ASSYSTGNSYEQY
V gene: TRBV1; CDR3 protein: ASSLGWGQAF
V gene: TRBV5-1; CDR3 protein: ASSLGPSTGELF
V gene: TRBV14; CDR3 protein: ASSQVIGGDTQY
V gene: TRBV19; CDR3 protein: ASQGTGGNSPLH
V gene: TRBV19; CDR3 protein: ASSGWTGPNIGQF
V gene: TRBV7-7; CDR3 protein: ASSSLQGTGNTIY
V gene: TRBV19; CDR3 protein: ASRVKNIQY
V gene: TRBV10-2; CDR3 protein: ASSEGLNQPQH
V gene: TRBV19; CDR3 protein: ATMTGNQPQH
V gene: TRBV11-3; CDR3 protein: ASSQRLAGGDTQY
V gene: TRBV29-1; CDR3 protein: SVGKRGRTYNEQF
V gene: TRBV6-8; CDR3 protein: ASSPRASGGETQY
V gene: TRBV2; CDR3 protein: ASSISNTGELF
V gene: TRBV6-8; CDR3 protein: ASSFISGDYGYT
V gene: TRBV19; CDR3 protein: ASSIFLGYEQY
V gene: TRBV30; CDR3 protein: AWGIAYEQY
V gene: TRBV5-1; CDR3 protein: ASTQGVGGDSNEQF